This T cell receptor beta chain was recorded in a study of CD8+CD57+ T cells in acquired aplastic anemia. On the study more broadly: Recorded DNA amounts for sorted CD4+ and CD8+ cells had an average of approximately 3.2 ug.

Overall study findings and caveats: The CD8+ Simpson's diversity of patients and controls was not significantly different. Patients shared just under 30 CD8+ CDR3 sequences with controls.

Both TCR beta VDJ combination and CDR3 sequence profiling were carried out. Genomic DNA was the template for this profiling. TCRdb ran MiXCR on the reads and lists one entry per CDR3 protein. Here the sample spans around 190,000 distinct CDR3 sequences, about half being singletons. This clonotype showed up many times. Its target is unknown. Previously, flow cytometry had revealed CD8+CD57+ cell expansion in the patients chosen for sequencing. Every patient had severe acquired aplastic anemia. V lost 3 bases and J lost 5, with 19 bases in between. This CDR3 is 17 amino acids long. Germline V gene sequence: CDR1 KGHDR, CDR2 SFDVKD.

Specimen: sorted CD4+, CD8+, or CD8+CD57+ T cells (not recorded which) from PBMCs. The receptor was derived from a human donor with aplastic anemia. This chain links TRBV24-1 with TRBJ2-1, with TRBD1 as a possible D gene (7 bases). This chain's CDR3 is CATSDPLEGAKNNEQFF. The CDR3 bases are TGTGCCACCAGTGATCCCCTGGAGGGGGCGAAAAACAATGAGCAGTTCTTC.